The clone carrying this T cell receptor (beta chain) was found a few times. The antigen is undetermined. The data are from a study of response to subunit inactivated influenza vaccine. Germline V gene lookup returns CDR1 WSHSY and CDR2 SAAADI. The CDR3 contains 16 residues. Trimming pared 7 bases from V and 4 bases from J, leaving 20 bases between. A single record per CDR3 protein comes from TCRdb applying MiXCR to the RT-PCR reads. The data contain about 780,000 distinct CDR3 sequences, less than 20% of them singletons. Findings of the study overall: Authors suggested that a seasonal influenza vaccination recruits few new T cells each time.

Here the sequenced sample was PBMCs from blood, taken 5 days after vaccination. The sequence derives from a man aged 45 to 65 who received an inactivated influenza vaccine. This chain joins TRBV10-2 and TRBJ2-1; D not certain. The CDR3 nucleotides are TGCGCCAGCATCCCCCGTCCGGAGCCTTCGTACAATGAGCAGTTCTTC. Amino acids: CASIPRPEPSYNEQFF.